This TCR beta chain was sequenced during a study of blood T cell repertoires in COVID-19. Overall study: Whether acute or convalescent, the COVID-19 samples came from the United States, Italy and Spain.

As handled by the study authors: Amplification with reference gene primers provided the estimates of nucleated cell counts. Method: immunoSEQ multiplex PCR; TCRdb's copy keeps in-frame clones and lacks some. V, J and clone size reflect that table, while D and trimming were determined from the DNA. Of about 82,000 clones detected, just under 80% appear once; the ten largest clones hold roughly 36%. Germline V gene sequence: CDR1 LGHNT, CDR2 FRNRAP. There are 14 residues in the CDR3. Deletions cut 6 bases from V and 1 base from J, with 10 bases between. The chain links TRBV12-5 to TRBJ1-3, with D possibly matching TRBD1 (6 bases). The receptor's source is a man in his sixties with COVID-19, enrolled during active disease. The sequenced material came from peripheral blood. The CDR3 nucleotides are TGTGCTAGTGGACCCGGACAGTCTGGAAACACCATATATTTT. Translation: CASGPGQSGNTIYF.